This section outlines one TCR beta chain sequence together with its context. The record originates from a study of CD8+CD57+ T cells in acquired aplastic anemia. CDR3 and TCR beta VDJ profiling relied on a genomic DNA template. One entry per CDR3 protein, called by TCRdb with MiXCR from the reads. Of 160,000 or so distinct CDR3 sequences listed, about 45% are singletons. The authors sequenced patients whose flow cytometry had shown CD8+CD57+ cell expansion. V dropped 4 bases and J dropped 6 bases, with 10 bases sitting between them. Per germline, CDR1 SNHLY and CDR2 FYNNEI. CDR3 length: 12 amino acids.

The chain has TRBV2 and TRBJ2-7; D is uncertain. The origin of this receptor is a human donor with aplastic anemia. The specimen was sorted CD4+, CD8+, or CD8+CD57+ T cells (not recorded which) from PBMCs. As DNA, the CDR3 is TGTGCCAGCAGTGGGGCGTACTGCGAGCAGTACTTC. This translates into CASSGAYCEQYF.